The 27 T cell receptor beta chains below come from one sample, sequenced in a study of blood T cell repertoires in COVID-19. Only in-frame clones appear in the TCRdb table, and some are missing; sequencing was by immunoSEQ multiplex PCR. The repertoire holds a few hundred thousand clones, 89% seen once, with around an eighth in the top ten. The sequenced sample was peripheral blood. The receptors here all came from a woman in her fifties or sixties with acute or convalescent COVID-19.

V usage is TRBV18 and J usage is TRBJ2-2; D remains unclear. The germline gives CDR1 KGHSH, CDR2 LQKENI. Trimming shortened V by 0 bases and J by 6 bases, and 8 bases separated the two germline ends. The CDR3 contains 14 residues. CDR3 sequence reads: CASSPPPGAGELFF. For the CDR3, the DNA is TGTGCCAGCTCACCACCCCCCGGAGCCGGGGAGCTGTTTTTT.

This rearrangement joins TRBV4-1 to TRBJ2-5; 7 nucleotides align to TRBD2. The J call could be wrong; TRBJ2-7 is a better fit for the DNA end. CDR3 length equals 17 residues. Germline V CDR1 and CDR2: MGHRA, YSYEKL. CDR3 amino acids: CASSQSTGGLGTYEQYF. The CDR3 region has the DNA TGCGCCAGCAGCCAATCAACGGGGGGACTGGGGACCTACGAGCAGTACTTC.

The chain employs TRBV4-2 and TRBJ2-7; a weak D match, TRBD2 (6 bases). The CDR3 totals 18 residues. The ends were cut back, 0 bases at V and 4 bases at J, with 22 bases in the middle. Germline V CDR1 and CDR2: LGHNA, YNFKEQ. CDR3 in amino acids: CASSQETGSQRVYYEQYF. CDR3 DNA: TGTGCCAGCAGCCAAGAAACCGGGAGTCAAAGAGTCTATTACGAGCAGTACTTC.

V gene TRBV28 combines with J gene TRBJ1-5, with 9 bases matching TRBD1. Trimming at V came to 2 bases and at J to 5 bases, leaving 4 bases not matched to a gene. The CDR3 covers 15 residues. Germline CDR1 reads MDHEN; CDR2 reads SYDVKM. In DNA, the CDR3 is TGTGCCAGCAGTTTACGGGGACAGGGTGATCAGCCCCAGCATTTT. Translating gives CASSLRGQGDQPQHF.

The CDR3 DNA reads as TGCAGTGCTAGTTGGGCCAGATTGAACACTGAAGCTTTCTTT. Translating gives CSASWARLNTEAFF. The rearrangement joins TRBV20-1 to TRBJ1-1; no clear D. Trimming left V 3 bases short and J 0 bases short, with 11 bases between. The CDR3 covers 14 residues. CDR1 is DFQATT and CDR2 is SNEGSKA in the germline V gene (reference sequence).

The chain combines TRBV4-3 with TRBJ2-2; 10 nucleotides match TRBD2. V was pared by 2 bases and J by 1 base, with 4 bases of the junction left unmatched. Germline V lookup: CDR1 LGHNA, CDR2 YSLEER. The CDR3 sequence is 17 residues long. CDR3 sequence (DNA): TGCGCCAGCAGCCAACTAGCGGGAGTGCTGAACACCGGGGAGCTGTTTTTT. Translated, it gives CASSQLAGVLNTGELFF.

For the CDR3, the DNA is TGTGCCAGCACGACTAGCGGGGGGGCTAGCGATGAGCAGTTCTTC. Its protein is CASTTSGGASDEQFF. The V call is TRBV19, the J call TRBJ2-1; 14 bases agree with TRBD2. The germline CDR1 and CDR2 sequences are LNHDA and SQIVND (reference sequence). The CDR3 loop spans 15 amino acids. Trimming cost V 9 bases and J 8 bases; bases outside gene matches: 9.

The rearrangement joins TRBV5-4 to TRBJ2-7, with D tentatively TRBD2 (5 bases). In germline, CDR1 is SGHNT, CDR2 YYREEE (reference sequence). There are 14 residues in the CDR3. Trimming took off 0 bases at V and 7 bases at J, with 14 bases between the two ends. The CDR3, as DNA: TGTGCCAGCAGCTTGGGCGGGCCAATGGGGGAGCAGTACTTC. Protein product: CASSLGGPMGEQYF.

The genes are TRBV19 and TRBJ2-1, with D perhaps matching TRBD2 (6 bases). With 3 bases removed from V and 0 bases from J, the gap between germline ends came to 9 bases. The germline gives CDR1 LNHDA, CDR2 SQIVND (reference sequence). The length of the CDR3 is 15 residues. The CDR3 DNA is TGTGCCAGTAGTATCTTGCGGGACTCCTACAATGAGCAGTTCTTC. It specifies CASSILRDSYNEQFF.

The V gene is TRBV6-5, the J gene TRBJ1-4; 9 bases align to TRBD1. The CDR3 has 12 residues. Germline V CDR1 and CDR2: MNHEY, SVGAGI. Germline trimming cut 5 bases from V and 10 bases from J; bases unmatched to any gene: 2. This CDR3 reads CASSRDRAKLFF. The CDR3 bases are TGTGCCAGCAGTAGGGACAGGGCAAAACTGTTTTTT.

This chain uses TRBV9 with TRBJ2-5; the match to TRBD2 covers 10 bases. The CDR3 covers 16 residues. Trimming removed 1 base from V and 2 bases from J; junction bases left unmatched: 5. CDR1 and CDR2 (germline): SGDLS, YYNGEE. The CDR3 protein is CASSVTSGTLQETQYF. The CDR3 region has the DNA TGTGCCAGCAGCGTAACTAGCGGGACCTTGCAAGAGACCCAGTACTTC.

V usage is TRBV6-5 and J usage is TRBJ2-2; D not resolved. This CDR3 region has 15 residues. The germline V gene encodes CDR1 MNHEY and CDR2 SVGAGI. The ends were cut back, 8 bases at V and 0 bases at J, with 13 bases in the middle. The CDR3 DNA reads as TGTGCCAGCCGTACAGCTAAAGCGAACACCGGGGAGCTGTTTTTT. Protein sequence: CASRTAKANTGELFF.

The chain is built from TRBV7-6 and TRBJ2-7; D is undetermined. V was shortened by 5 bases and J by 0 bases, with 5 bases between the two germline ends. The CDR3 is 12 amino acids. Per germline, CDR1 SGHVS and CDR2 FNYEAQ. The CDR3 region has the DNA TGTGCCAGCAGCGCGAACTCCTACGAGCAGTACTTC. It encodes CASSANSYEQYF.

This chain connects TRBV5-1 to TRBJ2-1, with 9 bases lining up with TRBD2. The germline gives CDR1 SGHRS, CDR2 YFSETQ. J lost 9 bases, V lost 7 bases, and 8 bases had no gene match. This CDR3 spans 13 amino acids. Here the CDR3 DNA reads TGCGCCAGCGCTAGCGGGGAGGGCCGTGAGCAGTTCTTC. Translation gives CASASGEGREQFF.

The chain carries TRBV4-1 and TRBJ1-5; D gene uncertain. The CDR3 contains 14 residues. Trimming took off 2 bases at V and 2 bases at J, with 7 bases between the two ends. Germline V gives CDR1 MGHRA, CDR2 YSYEKL. CDR3 DNA sequence: TGCGCCAGCAGCCAAATCGGGGGCAATCAGCCCCAGCATTTT. The encoded protein is CASSQIGGNQPQHF.

This clone showed up just once. The chain joins TRBV12-3 or TRBV12-4 to TRBJ1-5; 12 nucleotides line up with TRBD1. J gave up 6 bases and V 9 bases, and 3 bases lay outside the gene matches. This CDR3 is built from 13 residues. CDR3: CARGTGGFQPQHF. The CDR3 region has the DNA TGTGCCAGGGGGACAGGGGGCTTTCAGCCCCAGCATTTT.

The chain carries TRBV7-9 and TRBJ2-5; D perhaps matches TRBD2 (6 bases). This CDR3 has 15 residues. Germline CDR1 is SEHNR and CDR2 is FQNEAQ (reference sequence). V was pared by 3 bases and J by 5 bases, with 16 bases between. CDR3: CASSFFTGGVETQYF. The CDR3 DNA sequence: TGTGCCAGCAGCTTTTTCACCGGGGGAGTTGAGACCCAGTACTTC. Together with reference TRBV7-9 and TRBJ2-5, the CDR3 gives the full variable domain: DTGVSQNPRHKITKRGQNVTFRCDPISEHNRLYWYRQTLGQGPEFLTYFQNEAQLEKSRLLSDRFSAERPKGSFSTLEIQRTEQGDSAMYLCASSFFTGGVETQYFGPGTRLLVL.

This sequence joins TRBV7-9 and TRBJ1-1, with TRBD1 matching 8 bases. This CDR3 region has 15 residues. V lost 4 bases and J lost 1; bases outside the gene matches: 5. The V gene's germline CDR1 is SEHNR and CDR2 FQNEAQ (reference sequence). The CDR3, as DNA: TGTGCCAGCAGCTACTTGACAGGGGCGAACACTGAAGCTTTCTTT. Translating gives CASSYLTGANTEAFF.

The chain joins TRBV27 to TRBJ2-7; D might be TRBD2 (5 bases). V lost 6 bases and J 0 bases, leaving 9 bases between the germline ends. CDR3 length: 13 amino acids. Germline V CDR1 and CDR2: MNHEY, SMNVEV (reference sequence). The CDR3 DNA reads as TGTGCCAGCAGGAGGGCCTCCTCCTACGAGCAGTACTTC. Translation gives CASRRASSYEQYF.

The CDR3 reads CASSPRGFNSYEQYF. In DNA, the CDR3 is TGTGCCAGCAGTCCGAGGGGGTTCAACTCCTACGAGCAGTACTTC. The chain employs TRBV27 and TRBJ2-7; tentatively, D is TRBD1 (6 bases). V was clipped by 5 bases and J by 0 bases, with 14 bases between them. Germline-derived CDR1 and CDR2 are MNHEY and SMNVEV (reference sequence). The CDR3 is 15 residues long.

This chain joins TRBV4-2 and TRBJ1-4, with a possible D match to TRBD1 (5 bases). Germline CDR1 is LGHNA and CDR2 is YNFKEQ. The CDR3 runs to 15 residues. Trimming removed 1 base at V and 7 bases at J, with 13 bases between. CDR3 sequence (DNA): TGTGCCAGCAGCCAAGTCGGGCAGGGAGGTGAAAAACTGTTTTTT. The encoded protein is CASSQVGQGGEKLFF.

The V call is TRBV6-5, the J call TRBJ1-1; D is undetermined. The germline V gene has CDR1 MNHEY and CDR2 SVGAGI. V lost 2 bases, J lost 0 bases, and 7 bases lay in between. The length of the CDR3 is 14 residues. CDR3 protein: CASSYKRLNTEAFF. The CDR3 DNA reads as TGTGCCAGCAGTTACAAGAGATTGAACACTGAAGCTTTCTTT.

The chain uses TRBV28 and TRBJ1-5, with 7 bases that match TRBD1. V shed 5 bases and J 0 bases; nucleotides not matched to a gene: 13. The CDR3 runs to 18 residues. CDR1 is MDHEN, CDR2 SYDVKM, per germline. The CDR3 here is CASSKGDRSHYSNQPQHF. The DNA of the CDR3 is TGTGCCAGCAGTAAGGGGGACAGATCCCATTATAGCAATCAGCCCCAGCATTTT. Full variable domain (rest looked up from reference TRBV28 and TRBJ1-5): DVKVTQSSRYLVKRTGEKVFLECVQDMDHENMFWYRQDPGLGLRLIYFSYDVKMKEKGDIPEGYSVSREKKERFSLILESASTNQTSMYLCASSKGDRSHYSNQPQHFGDGTRLSIL.

There are a few counts of this clone. CDR3 DNA: TGTGCCAGCAGTTCAGCGGGAGGGCCGTTTACTGAGCAGTTCTTC. Amino acid sequence: CASSSAGGPFTEQFF. J is TRBJ2-1 and V is TRBV6-5, with 10 positions matching TRBD2. This CDR3 region has 15 residues. From germline, CDR1 is MNHEY and CDR2 SVGAGI. V shed 4 bases, J shed 9 bases, and the junction held 9 bases outside the gene matches.

The chain is built from TRBV25-1 and TRBJ2-5; TRBD2 might be the D (5 bases). CDR1 is MGHDK and CDR2 is SYGVNS in the germline V gene. This CDR3 spans 12 amino acids. V was cut by 4 bases and J by 7 bases, with 10 bases left in between. For the CDR3, the DNA is TGTGCCAGCAGTGGAGGGTCGGGGACCCAGTACTTC. Translated: CASSGGSGTQYF.

Note on this clone: The same CDR3 arises from other DNA sequences in this sample as well. J is TRBJ1-2 and V is TRBV7-9, with 7 positions matching TRBD1. The germline CDR1 and CDR2 sequences are SEHNR and FQNEAQ (reference sequence). After removal of 1 base from V and 7 bases from J, the junction contained 3 bases not matched to a gene. This CDR3 comprises 13 residues. The CDR3 DNA sequence: TGTGCCAGCAGCTTAGGACAGGGCAGTGGCTACACCTTC. Its protein is CASSLGQGSGYTF.

The chain couples TRBV29-1 to TRBJ2-1; 8 bases are a match to TRBD2. The junction had 5 bases not matched to a gene; V was cut back by 8 bases and J by 5 bases. Per germline, CDR1 SQVTM and CDR2 ANQGSEA. This CDR3 is 12 amino acids long. The CDR3 loop reads CSRAGVNNEQFF. CDR3 coding DNA: TGCAGCCGAGCGGGGGTGAACAATGAGCAGTTCTTC.